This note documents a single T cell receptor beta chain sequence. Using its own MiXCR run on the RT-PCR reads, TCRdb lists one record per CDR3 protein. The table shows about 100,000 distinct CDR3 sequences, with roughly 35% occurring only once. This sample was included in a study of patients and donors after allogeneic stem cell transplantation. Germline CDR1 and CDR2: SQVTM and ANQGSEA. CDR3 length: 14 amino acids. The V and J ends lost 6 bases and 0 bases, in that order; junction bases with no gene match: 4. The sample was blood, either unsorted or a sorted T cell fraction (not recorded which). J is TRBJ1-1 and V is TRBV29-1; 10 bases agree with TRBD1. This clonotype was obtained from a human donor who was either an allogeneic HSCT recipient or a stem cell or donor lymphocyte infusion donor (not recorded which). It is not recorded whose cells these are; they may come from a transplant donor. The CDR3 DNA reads TGCAGCGTCCGACAGGGGGCTTTGAACACTGAAGCTTTCTTT. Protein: CSVRQGALNTEAFF.